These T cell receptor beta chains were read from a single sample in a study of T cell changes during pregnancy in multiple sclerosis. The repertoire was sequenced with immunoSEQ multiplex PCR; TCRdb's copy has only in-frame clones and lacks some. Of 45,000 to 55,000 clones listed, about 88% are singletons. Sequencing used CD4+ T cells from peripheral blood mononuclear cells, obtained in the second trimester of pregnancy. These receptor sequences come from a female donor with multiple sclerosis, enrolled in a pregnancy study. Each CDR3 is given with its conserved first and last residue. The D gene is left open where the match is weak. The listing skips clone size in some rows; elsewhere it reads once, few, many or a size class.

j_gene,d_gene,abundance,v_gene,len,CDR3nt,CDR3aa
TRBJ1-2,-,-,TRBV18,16,TGTGCCAGCTACCTAAACCACGCCACGGCTAACTATGGCTACACCTTC,CASYLNHATANYGYTF
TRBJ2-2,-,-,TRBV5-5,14,TGTGCCAGCAGCTTGACTAGTTCCACCGGGGAGCTGTTTTTT,CASSLTSSTGELFF
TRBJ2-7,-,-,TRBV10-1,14,TGCGCCAGCAGTAAAACGGACAGCTACTACGAGCAGTACTTC,CASSKTDSYYEQYF
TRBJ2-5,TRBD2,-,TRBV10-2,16,TGCGCCAGCAGTGAGTCGACTAGCGGGATCTCAGAGACCCAGTACTTC,CASSESTSGISETQYF
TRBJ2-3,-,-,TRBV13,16,TGTGCCAGCAGCTTACGCGTGTCACGAGACACAGATACGCAGTATTTT,CASSLRVSRDTDTQYF
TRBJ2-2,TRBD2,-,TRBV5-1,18,TGCGCCAGCAGCTTCCCGCGGACTAGCGGGCCCAACACCGGGGAGCTGTTTTTT,CASSFPRTSGPNTGELFF
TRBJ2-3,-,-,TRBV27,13,TGTGCCAGCAGCCCAGACTACACAGATACGCAGTATTTT,CASSPDYTDTQYF
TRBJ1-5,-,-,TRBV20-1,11,TGCAGTGCTAGCGTAGATCAGCCCCAGCATTTT,CSASVDQPQHF
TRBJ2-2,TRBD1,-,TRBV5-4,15,TGTGCCAGCAGCGTTACCGGGACAGTCACCGGGGAGCTGTTTTTT,CASSVTGTVTGELFF
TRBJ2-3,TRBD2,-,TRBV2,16,TGTGCCAGCAGTGAAGAGGGAGGGCCGGGCACAGATACGCAGTATTTT,CASSEEGGPGTDTQYF
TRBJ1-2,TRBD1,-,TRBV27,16,TGTGCCAGCAGTTCAGGACAGGGTATCATTTCAAATGGCTACACCTTC,CASSSGQGIISNGYTF
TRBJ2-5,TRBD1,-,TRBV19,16,TGTGCCAGTAGTAGACTCCCGGCGACAGGGGCGGAGACCCAGTACTTC,CASSRLPATGAETQYF
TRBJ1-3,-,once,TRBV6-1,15,TGTGCCAGCAGCAGGGGACCCTACTCTGGAAACACCATATATTTT,CASSRGPYSGNTIYF
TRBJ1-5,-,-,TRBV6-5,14,TGTGCCAGCAGTCGGTCAGGGGGCAATCAGCCCCAGCATTTT,CASSRSGGNQPQHF
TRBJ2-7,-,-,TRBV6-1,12,TGTGCCAGCAGTGCCTTCGGGAGCGAGCAGTACTTC,CASSAFGSEQYF
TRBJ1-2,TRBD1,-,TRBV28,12,TGTGCCAGCAGCAGGGACAGGGATGGCTACACCTTC,CASSRDRDGYTF
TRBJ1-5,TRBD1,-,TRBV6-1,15,TGTGCCAGCAGTGAAACCGGGACAGGGGAACAGCCCCAGCATTTT,CASSETGTGEQPQHF